The TCR beta chain under discussion was sequenced for a study of T cell repertoires in cytomegalovirus infection. Study overall: Indications came from public TCR beta signatures; they pointed to CMV infection and to a matching HLA type.

TCRdb used MiXCR to reprocess the reads, holding one entry per CDR3 protein. The table shows fewer than 300,000 distinct CDR3 sequences, with around 25% occurring only once. The sample holds a few counts of this clonotype. Antigen unknown. The J segment lost 8 bases and the V segment lost 6 bases, leaving 13 bases of the junction unmatched. The length of the CDR3 is 16 residues. Whole-study findings and limits: Summed frequency of public TCR beta families distinguished CMV carriers with the relevant HLA.

The rearrangement links TRBV12-3 or TRBV12-4 to TRBJ2-1, with 10 bases fitting TRBD1. This clonotype originated in a human donor in good health (CMV status not recorded). Some clones in this sample may be carry-over from other donors' samples. Input material: PBMCs. In DNA, the CDR3 is TGTGCCAGCAGCAGGAAGGGGACAGGGGTCGTCGATGAGCAGTTCTTC. Translated, it gives CASSRKGTGVVDEQFF.